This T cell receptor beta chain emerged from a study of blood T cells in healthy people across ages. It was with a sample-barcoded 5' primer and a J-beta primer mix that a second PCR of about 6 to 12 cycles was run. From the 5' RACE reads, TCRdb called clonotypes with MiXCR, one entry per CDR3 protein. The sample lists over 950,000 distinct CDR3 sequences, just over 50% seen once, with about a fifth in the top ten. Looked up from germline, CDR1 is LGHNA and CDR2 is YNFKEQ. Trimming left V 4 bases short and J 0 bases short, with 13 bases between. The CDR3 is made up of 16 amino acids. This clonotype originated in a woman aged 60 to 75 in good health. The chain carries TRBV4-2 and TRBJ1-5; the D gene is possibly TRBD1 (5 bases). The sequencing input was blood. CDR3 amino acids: CASSPGLGASNQPQHF. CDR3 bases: TGTGCCAGCAGCCCCGGATTAGGGGCTAGCAATCAGCCCCAGCATTTT.